This section outlines one T cell receptor beta chain sequence together with its context. The data were taken from a study of T cell changes during pregnancy in multiple sclerosis. From germline, CDR1 is KGHSH and CDR2 LQKENI. With 4 bases removed from V and 9 bases from J, the gap between germline ends came to 13 bases. This CDR3 has 14 residues. Generated by immunoSEQ multiplex PCR, the TCRdb table keeps only in-frame clones and is missing some. The table shows over 85,000 clones, with approximately 89% occurring only once. This chain connects TRBV18 to TRBJ1-6; no clear D. The source of this sequence is a female donor in good health, enrolled as a control in a pregnancy study. This specimen was peripheral blood, taken in the first trimester of pregnancy. The CDR3 nucleotides read TGTGCCAGCTCACTTAATAATGGAGCTTCACCCCTCCACTTT. This encodes CASSLNNGASPLHF.